The 22 T cell receptor beta chains listed next were all sequenced from one sample in a study of T-cell memory formation after mild COVID-19. TCRdb used MiXCR to reprocess the 5' RACE reads, holding one entry per CDR3 protein. The sample contains just under 350,000 distinct CDR3 sequences, 10% to 15% of which appear only once. The sequenced material came from PBMCs or a T cell subset sorted from them (not recorded which). These receptors were collected from a man between 18 and 29 years old who had mild COVID-19 (a few samples of this study predate the infection). Cell type and time point are not known.

This clonotype was detected ten times or more. The chain joins TRBV7-2 to TRBJ2-1; perhaps TRBD2 as D (6 bases). The CDR3 runs to 11 residues. Trimming removed 3 bases at V and 9 bases at J, with 6 bases between. Germline V gives CDR1 SGHTA, CDR2 FQGNSA. The CDR3 bases are TGTGCCAGCAGCTTCGGGGGTGAGCAGTTCTTC. Its protein is CASSFGGEQFF. Using reference TRBV7-2 and TRBJ2-1 for the parts outside the CDR3, the full variable domain is GAGVSQSPSNKVTEKGKDVELRCDPISGHTALYWYRQSLGQGLEFLIYFQGNSAPDKSGLPSDRFSAERTGGSVSTLTIQRTQQEDSAVYLCASSFGGEQFFGPGTRLTVL.

The table lists this clonotype with a few counts. The chain combines TRBV9 with TRBJ1-2; no reliable D call. The CDR3 covers 12 residues. Germline V gene data show CDR1 as SGDLS and CDR2 as YYNGEE. The ends were cut back, 0 bases at V and 7 bases at J, with 7 bases in the middle. CDR3 protein: CASSVDSGGYTF. The CDR3 coding sequence is TGTGCCAGCAGCGTAGATAGCGGTGGCTACACCTTC. Together with reference TRBV9 and TRBJ1-2, the CDR3 gives the full variable domain: DSGVTQTPKHLITATGQRVTLRCSPRSGDLSVYWYQQSLDQGLQFLIQYYNGEERAKGNILERFSAQQFPDLHSELNLSSLELGDSALYFCASSVDSGGYTFGSGTRLTVV.

The chain uses TRBV2 and TRBJ2-5, with 8 bases matching TRBD2. Germline-derived CDR1 and CDR2 are SNHLY and FYNNEI. The length of the CDR3 is 13 residues. Losses at the gene ends were 8 bases for V and 5 bases for J; bases not matched to a gene: 7. The CDR3 spells CASARGGFETQYF. CDR3 bases: TGTGCCAGCGCACGGGGGGGCTTCGAGACCCAGTACTTC.

V gene TRBV20-1 combines with J gene TRBJ2-5, with 10 bases identical to TRBD2. CDR1 is DFQATT, CDR2 SNEGSKA, per germline (reference sequence). The CDR3 runs to 15 residues. In nucleotides, the CDR3 is TGCGGCACGGCGACCAGCGGGGGGGCCTGGGAGACCCAGTACTTC. This sequence encodes CGTATSGGAWETQYF.

This chain joins TRBV7-6 and TRBJ2-3; D is undetermined. V was shortened by 1 base and J by 2 bases, with 7 bases between the two germline ends. This CDR3 region has 14 residues. The V gene's germline CDR1 is SGHVS and CDR2 FNYEAQ. The CDR3 loop reads CASSLVGYTDTQYF. In nucleotides, the CDR3 is TGTGCCAGCAGCTTAGTAGGGTACACAGATACGCAGTATTTT.

This clonotype was counted only a few times. V is TRBV13 and J is TRBJ1-2; maybe TRBD1 (5 bases). CDR3 size: 16 residues. Germline V gives CDR1 PRHDT, CDR2 FYEKMQ (reference sequence). V was shortened by 5 bases and J by 7 bases, with 23 bases between the two germline ends. As DNA, the CDR3 is TGTGCCAGCAGCCGGGGCAGGGCCGCCCTCGATCGTGGCTACACCTTC. This gives the protein CASSRGRAALDRGYTF.

The V gene is TRBV6-1, the J gene TRBJ1-2; the D is unclear. Trimming cost V 3 bases and J 4 bases, with 9 bases left between them. Germline-derived CDR1 and CDR2 are MNHNS and SASEGT. The length of the CDR3 is 13 residues. The CDR3 nucleotides are TGTGCCAGCAGTGATGACCGTAGCTATGGCTACACCTTC. Its protein product is CASSDDRSYGYTF.

This clonotype showed up just a few times. The chain combines TRBV7-8 with TRBJ2-1; D unresolved. The germline gives CDR1 SGHVS, CDR2 FQNEAQ. This CDR3 comprises 14 residues. Trimming left V 5 bases short and J 1 base short, with 9 bases between. As DNA, the CDR3 is TGTGCCAGCAGCGGTGATTGGTCCTACAATGAGCAGTTCTTC. This gives the protein CASSGDWSYNEQFF.

The chain's CDR3 is CSVEDWEDYGYTF. CDR3 sequence (DNA): TGCAGCGTTGAAGACTGGGAAGACTATGGCTACACCTTC. The chain has TRBV29-1 and TRBJ1-2, with D hard to call. This CDR3 spans 13 amino acids. Trimming stripped 0 bases from V and 3 bases from J, with 8 bases between. Germline loops: CDR1 SQVTM, CDR2 ANQGSEA.

This clonotype occurred a few times. The chain employs TRBV12-3 or TRBV12-4 and TRBJ2-1, with D unresolved. V was clipped by 7 bases and J by 4 bases, with 11 bases between them. The CDR3 sequence is 13 residues long. CDR3 DNA sequence: TGTGCCAGCAATCAAGGCGCTTACAATGAGCAGTTCTTC. Translated: CASNQGAYNEQFF.

The rearrangement uses TRBV28 and TRBJ1-3; D ambiguous. The V end lost 3 bases, the J end lost 3 bases, and 21 bases lay between the germline ends. The CDR3 runs 18 residues. CDR1 and CDR2 from the germline V gene are MDHEN and SYDVKM. The CDR3 nucleotides are TGTGCCAGCAGTTTTATGGACCCCTGGGCAGCTCATGGAAACACCATATATTTT. As protein: CASSFMDPWAAHGNTIYF.

The chain has TRBV19 and TRBJ2-7; D may be TRBD1 or TRBD2 (5 bases each). The J call may not be correct, given that the DNA end is closer to TRBJ2-4. Germline loops: CDR1 LNHDA, CDR2 SQIVND (reference sequence). CDR3 length: 15 residues. The CDR3 DNA sequence: TGTGCCAGTAGTATAGATCGGGGCAGTAAAAACATTCAGTACTTC. Amino acid sequence: CASSIDRGSKNIQYF.

This clonotype was picked up many times. This sequence joins TRBV4-1 and TRBJ2-1; D possibly uses TRBD1 or TRBD2 (6 bases each). CDR3 length: 13 amino acids. Looked up from germline, CDR1 is MGHRA and CDR2 is YSYEKL. V dropped 1 base and J dropped 10 bases, with 11 bases sitting between them. DNA of the CDR3: TGCGCCAGCAGCCAAGGCACGGGGGCAGAGCAGTTCTTC. Its protein is CASSQGTGAEQFF.

CDR3: CASSDNAMRGQGELFF. In DNA form, the CDR3 reads TGTGCCAGCAGCGACAACGCGATGAGGGGGCAGGGGGAGCTGTTTTTT. The chain employs TRBV9 and TRBJ2-2; 7 nucleotides line up with TRBD1. J lost 8 bases, V lost 3 bases, and 13 bases had no gene match. Per the germline V gene, CDR1 is SGDLS and CDR2 is YYNGEE. The CDR3 covers 16 residues.

V gene TRBV6-2 or TRBV6-3 combines with J gene TRBJ1-1, with 10 bases lining up with TRBD1. Trimming removed 7 bases from V and 1 base from J; junction bases left unmatched: 6. CDR3 length equals 15 residues. Germline V gene sequence: CDR1 MNHEY, CDR2 SVGEGT. CDR3 sequence reads: CASTPRDRGNTEAFF. The CDR3 DNA reads TGTGCCAGCACTCCCCGGGACAGGGGGAACACTGAAGCTTTCTTT.

The J gene is TRBJ2-3, the V gene TRBV7-3, with D possibly being TRBD2 (5 bases). There are 13 residues in the CDR3. Trimming shortened V by 4 bases and J by 4 bases, and 9 bases separated the two germline ends. Germline assignment: CDR1 SGHTA and CDR2 FQGTGA. CDR3 sequence: CASSSPGADTQYF. The CDR3 DNA is TGTGCCAGCAGCTCCCCCGGGGCAGATACGCAGTATTTT.

V and J are TRBV18 and TRBJ1-5; TRBD1 might be the D (5 bases). In germline, CDR1 is KGHSH, CDR2 LQKENI. There are 14 residues in the CDR3. V lost 4 bases to trimming and J lost 2 bases, with 9 bases between them. The DNA for the CDR3 is TGTGCCAGCTCACAGCTCAGGGGCAATCAGCCCCAGCATTTT. Protein sequence: CASSQLRGNQPQHF. The whole variable domain, filled in from reference TRBV18 and TRBJ1-5, reads NAGVMQNPRHLVRRRGQEARLRCSPMKGHSHVYWYRQLPEEGLKFMVYLQKENIIDESGMPKERFSAEFPKEGPSILRIQQVVRGDSAAYFCASSQLRGNQPQHFGDGTRLSIL.

The sample holds one count of this clonotype. The V and J genes are TRBV6-6 and TRBJ2-4, with D perhaps matching TRBD2 (7 bases). The V and J ends lost 6 bases and 8 bases respectively, with 17 bases between them. CDR1 MNHNY and CDR2 SVGAGI come from the germline V gene (reference sequence). The CDR3 is 14 residues long. The CDR3 here is CASSRGGDMDIQYF. The CDR3 bases are TGTGCCAGCAGCAGAGGGGGGGATATGGACATTCAGTACTTC.

This clonotype was detected ten times or more. The rearrangement joins TRBV7-2 to TRBJ2-2; possibly TRBD1 for D (5 bases). Germline V gene sequence: CDR1 SGHTA, CDR2 FQGNSA. Trimming pared 1 base from V and 6 bases from J, leaving 18 bases between. The CDR3 is made up of 17 amino acids. CDR3 nucleotides: TGTGCCAGCAGCTTAGAGTGGTGGTCGGGCAGGGCCGGGGAGCTGTTTTTT. This encodes CASSLEWWSGRAGELFF.

The rearrangement uses TRBV6-2 or TRBV6-3 and TRBJ1-5, with TRBD1 identical over 8 bases. This CDR3 comprises 14 residues. V was clipped by 4 bases and J by 7 bases; unmatched bases: 6. Germline CDR1 reads MNHEY; CDR2 reads SVGEGT. The CDR3 sequence: CASSFGTGGQPQHF. The DNA for the CDR3 is TGTGCCAGCAGTTTCGGGACAGGCGGACAGCCCCAGCATTTT.

V usage is TRBV5-1 and J usage is TRBJ2-5; D remains unclear. Trimming removed 4 bases from V and 2 bases from J, with 6 bases in between. The CDR3 covers 12 residues. Germline-derived CDR1 and CDR2 are SGHRS and YFSETQ. The CDR3: CASSDPQETQYF. The DNA of the CDR3 is TGCGCCAGCAGCGACCCTCAAGAGACCCAGTACTTC.

The table lists this clonotype with many counts. The V call is TRBV5-1, the J call TRBJ2-3; D is possibly TRBD1 (6 bases). Germline values: CDR1 SGHRS, CDR2 YFSETQ. V lost 0 bases and J lost 1, with 12 bases in between. CDR3 length: 16 residues. CDR3 coding DNA: TGCGCCAGCAGCTTGGCCGTCAGGGGCGGCACAGATACGCAGTATTTT. Protein product: CASSLAVRGGTDTQYF.